The 32 T cell receptor beta chains in this list originate from one sample, sequenced in a study of beta chain features in type 1 diabetes (dated by TCRdb to the late 2010s). Library creation used the immunoSEQ multiplex PCR assay. The entire isolated RNA was reverse transcribed using the High Capacity cDNA Reverse Transcription Kit, and thus expressed TCRB transcripts were sequenced. This immuneACCESS table, as held by TCRdb, lists in-frame sequences with V and J called but not all clones. Of the missing ones, under half trace to an unresolved V gene in checked studies; the others have no known cause. Across this sample there are some 180,000 clones, with roughly an eighth seen only once. 0.62% of the sample is held by the ten biggest clonotypes. The sample was central memory CD4+ T cells from blood. The source of these receptors is a woman younger than 30 in good health.

The V gene is TRBV28, the J gene TRBJ2-3; possibly TRBD2 for D (6 bases). The CDR3 runs 16 residues. Germline V lookup: CDR1 MDHEN, CDR2 SYDVKM. Between the trimmed V and J ends, which lost 3 bases and 7 bases, there was a span of 20 bases. CDR3 region: CASSLGSAGGANTQYF. The CDR3 DNA is TGTGCCAGCAGTTTGGGTTCGGCAGGAGGGGCCAATACGCAGTATTTT.

In this sample, this clone turned up a few times. The chain couples TRBV5-1 to TRBJ2-1; the match to TRBD2 covers 10 bases. CDR3 length: 17 amino acids. The germline V gene has CDR1 SGHRS and CDR2 YFSETQ. J was trimmed by 2 bases and V by 3 bases; bases with no gene match: 8. For the CDR3, the DNA is TGCGCCAGCAGCTCGCGTAGCGGGAGGCCTCCCTACAATGAGCAGTTCTTC. It yields the protein CASSSRSGRPPYNEQFF.

The chain uses TRBV6-5 and TRBJ1-5; 7 bases agree with TRBD1. The CDR3 consists of 14 residues. The ends lost 7 bases at V and 4 bases at J; junction bases unmatched: 7. Germline V gives CDR1 MNHEY, CDR2 SVGAGI. CDR3 coding DNA: TGTGCCAGCACCAAGGCAGGGGGTAATCAGCCCCAGCATTTT. Translating gives CASTKAGGNQPQHF.

The chain recombines TRBV2 with TRBJ2-7; weak D call: TRBD2 (6 bases). V was clipped by 9 bases and J by 6 bases, with 21 bases between them. CDR3 length: 14 amino acids. CDR1 SNHLY and CDR2 FYNNEI come from the germline V gene. The DNA of the CDR3 is TGTGCCAGTGATCAAGCGGGCCCGCGACTCGAGCAGTACTTC. This encodes CASDQAGPRLEQYF.

This rearrangement joins TRBV5-4 to TRBJ1-5; 11 nucleotides align to TRBD1. The J segment lost 4 bases and the V segment lost 3 bases, leaving 6 bases of the junction unmatched. The CDR3 totals 16 residues. The germline gives CDR1 SGHNT, CDR2 YYREEE (reference sequence). The CDR3 sequence is CASSWGGTGGNQPQHF. The CDR3 DNA reads TGTGCCAGCAGCTGGGGTGGGACAGGGGGAAATCAGCCCCAGCATTTT.

The chain joins TRBV28 to TRBJ2-7; 7 nucleotides line up with TRBD2. The junction had 12 bases not matched to a gene; V was cut back by 8 bases and J by 2 bases. There are 15 residues in the CDR3. The germline V gene encodes CDR1 MDHEN and CDR2 SYDVKM. The CDR3 DNA is TGTGCCAGCTTAGCCCCGGGACTAATAGCCTACGAGCAGTACTTC. This translates into CASLAPGLIAYEQYF.

This clone was counted between two and nine times. This chain uses TRBV6-6 with TRBJ2-7, with TRBD1 matching 8 bases. The CDR3 covers 13 residues. J gave up 2 bases and V 6 bases, and 3 bases lay outside the gene matches. Germline loops: CDR1 MNHNY, CDR2 SVGAGI (reference sequence). The CDR3: CASRRGQAYEQYF. For the CDR3, the DNA is TGTGCCAGCAGAAGGGGACAGGCCTACGAGCAGTACTTC.

The CDR3 coding sequence is TGCGCCAGCAGCCAAGTTCACAGGGGAGCCGGGGAGCTGTTTTTT. Amino acid sequence: CASSQVHRGAGELFF. The V call is TRBV4-3, the J call TRBJ2-2; 7 nucleotides line up with TRBD1. The V and J ends lost 1 base and 6 bases, in that order; junction bases with no gene match: 5. The CDR3 runs 15 residues. Germline V CDR1 and CDR2: LGHNA, YSLEER.

The chain uses TRBV5-4 and TRBJ2-2, with 8 bases aligning to TRBD2. The CDR3 runs to 17 residues. Germline V CDR1 and CDR2: SGHNT, YYREEE (reference sequence). Losses at the gene ends were 4 bases for V and 0 bases for J; bases not matched to a gene: 8. CDR3 coding DNA: TGTGCCAGCAGCCCGGGGAAGGGACTAGCGAACACCGGGGAGCTGTTTTTT. Translation: CASSPGKGLANTGELFF.

This clone was picked up a small number of times. The chain combines TRBV30 with TRBJ2-3, with D possibly matching TRBD2 (5 bases). The length of the CDR3 is 13 residues. Germline lookup yields CDR1 GTSNPN and CDR2 SVGIG (reference sequence). Trimming removed 5 bases at V and 3 bases at J, with 12 bases between. The CDR3 sequence is CAWGRRATDTQYF. The DNA of the CDR3 is TGTGCCTGGGGGAGAAGGGCGACAGATACGCAGTATTTT.

The V call is TRBV19, the J call TRBJ2-7, with TRBD1 identical over 9 bases. The germline V gene has CDR1 LNHDA and CDR2 SQIVND (reference sequence). The length of the CDR3 is 15 residues. With 4 bases clipped from V and 2 bases from J, the junction kept 6 bases outside the gene matches. The CDR3 region is CASSTSGTGPYEQYF. CDR3 bases: TGTGCCAGTAGTACCTCCGGGACAGGGCCCTACGAGCAGTACTTC.

This rearrangement joins TRBV2 to TRBJ1-5; D perhaps matches TRBD1 (6 bases). CDR1 SNHLY and CDR2 FYNNEI come from the germline V gene. The CDR3 is 12 amino acids. Trimming took off 9 bases at V and 9 bases at J, with 15 bases between the two ends. CDR3 sequence reads: CASGTPGRPQHF. The CDR3 DNA follows: TGTGCCAGTGGGACACCCGGCAGGCCCCAGCATTTT.

This clone came up a few times. The chain employs TRBV30 and TRBJ2-1, with 10 nucleotides matching TRBD1. The length of the CDR3 is 14 residues. Per the germline V gene, CDR1 is GTSNPN and CDR2 is SVGIG (reference sequence). The V and J ends lost 1 base and 3 bases, in that order; junction bases with no gene match: 0. This chain's CDR3 is CAWSGDRGYNEQFF. CDR3 coding DNA: TGTGCCTGGAGTGGGGACAGGGGCTACAATGAGCAGTTCTTC.

The chain has TRBV5-6 and TRBJ2-5; the match to TRBD1 covers 7 bases. V trimming: 4 bases; J trimming: 5 bases; junction bases outside the gene matches: 11. CDR3 length: 15 residues. Germline V gene data show CDR1 as SGHDT and CDR2 as YYEEEE. CDR3 coding DNA: TGTGCCAGCAGCCCAGCTCCGGACAGGCCCGAGACCCAGTACTTC. Amino acids: CASSPAPDRPETQYF. The whole variable domain, remainder taken from reference TRBV5-6 and TRBJ2-5, is DAGVTQSPTHLIKTRGQQVTLRCSPKSGHDTVSWYQQALGQGPQFIFQYYEEEERQRGNFPDRFSGHQFPNYSSELNVNALLLGDSALYLCASSPAPDRPETQYFGPGTRLLVL.

This clone was counted only a few times. The same CDR3 arises from other DNA sequences in this sample as well. The chain is built from TRBV19 and TRBJ2-6, with TRBD1 identical over 10 bases. The CDR3 runs 16 residues. V lost 6 bases and J lost 2; bases outside the gene matches: 4. The germline gives CDR1 LNHDA, CDR2 SQIVND (reference sequence). In DNA, the CDR3 is TGTGCCAGTAGGAAGACAGGGGGCGCTGGGGCCAACGTCCTGACTTTC. Its translation is CASRKTGGAGANVLTF.

This chain connects TRBV5-1 to TRBJ2-7; D might be TRBD1 (6 bases). The CDR3 covers 14 residues. With 2 bases removed from V and 5 bases from J, the gap between germline ends came to 14 bases. Germline V gives CDR1 SGHRS, CDR2 YFSETQ. The CDR3 DNA sequence: TGCGCCAGCAGCTTTACAGGGCCCCCAGACGAGCAGTACTTC. Translation: CASSFTGPPDEQYF.

This clone was counted between two and nine times. V usage is TRBV5-5 and J usage is TRBJ2-3, with TRBD2 matching over 16 bases. Trimming cost V 4 bases and J 6 bases; bases outside gene matches: 5. Germline CDR1 reads SGHKS; CDR2 reads YYEKEE (reference sequence). The CDR3 covers 16 residues. Here the CDR3 DNA reads TGTGCCAGCAGCAAGGGACTAGCGGGAGGGGAGGATACGCAGTATTTT. It specifies CASSKGLAGGEDTQYF.

This clone showed up just a few times. The V gene is TRBV30, the J gene TRBJ1-5, with TRBD1 identical over 9 bases. The CDR3 has 14 amino acids. CDR1 and CDR2 (germline): GTSNPN, SVGIG (reference sequence). J gave up 2 bases and V 5 bases, and 4 bases lay outside the gene matches. Here the CDR3 reads CAWDRGNGNQPQHF. The CDR3 DNA reads as TGTGCCTGGGACAGGGGGAATGGCAATCAGCCCCAGCATTTT.

In this sample, this clone turned up a few times. The chain is built from TRBV7-2 and TRBJ2-2; 7 bases are shared with TRBD1. This CDR3 has 16 residues. Trimming removed 4 bases from V and 4 bases from J; junction bases left unmatched: 9. Germline V gives CDR1 SGHTA, CDR2 FQGNSA. The CDR3 DNA follows: TGTGCCAGCAGCTCAAGATGGGCAGGGGGCACCGGGGAGCTGTTTTTT. Its translation: CASSSRWAGGTGELFF.

This clone turned up a few times. The chain uses TRBV4-1 and TRBJ2-5; 9 nucleotides line up with TRBD1. Germline V gives CDR1 MGHRA, CDR2 YSYEKL. V dropped 0 bases and J dropped 5; count of bases not matched to a gene: 7. This CDR3 comprises 16 residues. The CDR3 DNA reads TGCGCCAGCAGCCAAGAGGCCGAACAGGGGGCCGAGACCCAGTACTTC. Protein sequence: CASSQEAEQGAETQYF.

The V and J genes are TRBV2 and TRBJ1-2, with 7 bases that match TRBD1. CDR1 is SNHLY and CDR2 is FYNNEI in the germline V gene. With V trimmed by 6 bases and J by 5 bases, 15 bases remained unmatched. The CDR3 extends over 16 amino acids. The CDR3 here is CASSQATGQFSYGYTF. CDR3 nucleotides: TGTGCCAGCAGCCAAGCAACGGGACAGTTTAGTTATGGCTACACCTTC.

This clone has more than one count but fewer than ten. The chain employs TRBV4-3 and TRBJ2-7; D might be TRBD2 (5 bases). The CDR3 loop spans 15 amino acids. V was clipped by 4 bases and J by 3 bases, with 16 bases between them. Germline CDR1 LGHNA, CDR2 YSLEER. The DNA for the CDR3 is TGCGCCAGCAGCCTTCTACTTGAGGGAAACTACGAGCAGTACTTC. Protein sequence: CASSLLLEGNYEQYF.

This clone was found a few times. V usage is TRBV18 and J usage is TRBJ2-7, with 9 bases fitting TRBD1. With V trimmed by 5 bases and J by 4 bases, 6 bases remained unmatched. Per the germline V gene, CDR1 is KGHSH and CDR2 is LQKENI. This CDR3 region has 14 residues. This chain's CDR3 is CASSTGTGSYEQYF. The CDR3 coding sequence is TGTGCCAGCTCAACCGGGACAGGGTCTTACGAGCAGTACTTC.

The V and J genes are TRBV30 and TRBJ2-1; tentatively, D is TRBD2 (6 bases). CDR3 length: 13 amino acids. Germline CDR1 and CDR2: GTSNPN and SVGIG (reference sequence). V shed 1 base and J shed 5 bases, with 9 bases lying between them. The CDR3 loop reads CAWSDRLDNEQFF. The CDR3 nucleotides read TGTGCCTGGAGTGATCGACTAGACAATGAGCAGTTCTTC.

This clone appeared a few times. The chain joins TRBV6-5 to TRBJ2-3; weak D call: TRBD2 (6 bases). Per germline, CDR1 MNHEY and CDR2 SVGAGI. The ends were cut back, 5 bases at V and 0 bases at J, with 12 bases in the middle. The CDR3 is made up of 15 amino acids. The DNA for the CDR3 is TGTGCCAGCAGTCCGGGGAGGACTAGCACAGATACGCAGTATTTT. This codes for CASSPGRTSTDTQYF.

The genes are TRBV29-1 and TRBJ2-7; 8 bases match TRBD1. V shed 6 bases, J shed 3 bases, and the junction held 19 bases outside the gene matches. Germline values: CDR1 SQVTM, CDR2 ANQGSEA. This CDR3 is built from 17 residues. Written as DNA, the CDR3 is TGCAGCGTGGTACCCCTGTCTGCCGACAGGGGAAACTACGAGCAGTACTTC. Its translation: CSVVPLSADRGNYEQYF.

The rearrangement uses TRBV11-2 and TRBJ2-1; D gene unclear. Germline CDR1 reads SGHAT; CDR2 reads FQNNGV. V dropped 3 bases and J dropped 4 bases, with 7 bases sitting between them. CDR3 length: 13 amino acids. The CDR3 region has the DNA TGTGCCAGCAGCTTTCAGTCTTACAATGAGCAGTTCTTC. Its translation is CASSFQSYNEQFF.

In its sample, this clone was seen a few times. V usage is TRBV27 and J usage is TRBJ2-1; 7 bases are shared with TRBD1. The CDR3 runs to 16 residues. Looked up from germline, CDR1 is MNHEY and CDR2 is SMNVEV (reference sequence). J was trimmed by 7 bases and V by 4 bases; bases with no gene match: 13. In nucleotides, the CDR3 is TGTGCCAGCAGTTCCAGACAGGGATCGGTTGGGAATGAGCAGTTCTTC. Residues: CASSSRQGSVGNEQFF.

This clone was seen a few times. The chain has TRBV30 and TRBJ2-7; 10 positions agree with TRBD2. Germline loops: CDR1 GTSNPN, CDR2 SVGIG (reference sequence). The CDR3 consists of 14 residues. V was clipped by 3 bases and J by 7 bases; unmatched bases: 9. The CDR3 loop reads CAWSPGLARGEQYF. CDR3 coding DNA: TGTGCCTGGAGCCCGGGACTAGCGAGAGGTGAGCAGTACTTC.

This clone showed up just a few times. The genes are TRBV29-1 and TRBJ2-5, with D possibly matching TRBD1 (6 bases). The CDR3 sequence is 15 residues long. Germline V gene lookup returns CDR1 SQVTM and CDR2 ANQGSEA. Between the trimmed V and J ends, which lost 2 bases and 1 base, there was a span of 14 bases. The CDR3 DNA sequence: TGCAGCGTTGAAATTTCTAGGGGGTTCCAAGAGACCCAGTACTTC. Translated: CSVEISRGFQETQYF.

This clone was seen a handful of times. The chain couples TRBV20-1 to TRBJ1-4, with D unresolved. This CDR3 is 11 amino acids long. In germline, CDR1 is DFQATT, CDR2 SNEGSKA (reference sequence). V lost 3 bases and J lost 8, with 7 bases in between. CDR3 nucleotides: TGCAGTGCTAGCTTCGGGGAAAAACTGTTTTTT. Translation: CSASFGEKLFF.

In its sample, this clone was seen a few times. The CDR3 DNA sequence: TGTGCCAGCAGTTCCTACATGAACAGGGGCGCCACTGAAGCTTTCTTT. This translates into CASSSYMNRGATEAFF. The chain joins TRBV6-5 to TRBJ1-1; 7 bases are shared with TRBD1. J lost 4 bases, V lost 4 bases, and 12 bases had no gene match. The CDR3 is made up of 16 amino acids. CDR1 MNHEY and CDR2 SVGAGI come from the germline V gene.